Below, 8 T cell receptor beta chains from the same sample are listed, as sequenced in a study of blood T cell repertoires in COVID-19. Data came from immunoSEQ multiplex PCR; TCRdb stores just in-frame clones and leaves some out. Of more than 200,000 clones listed, around 86% are singletons. Material: PBMCs or T cells enriched from blood (not recorded which). The receptors derive from a woman aged 45 to 65 who had recovered from COVID-19.

This clone was seen only a few times. The V and J genes are TRBV30 and TRBJ2-2; TRBD2 matches at 8 bases. The CDR3 extends over 18 amino acids. J gave up 6 bases and V 0 bases, and 15 bases lay outside the gene matches. Germline CDR1 reads GTSNPN; CDR2 reads SVGIG (reference sequence). The CDR3 protein is CAWSVPPAGVGVPGELFF. The CDR3 bases are TGTGCCTGGAGTGTACCCCCAGCGGGAGTGGGGGTGCCCGGGGAGCTGTTTTTT.

The chain carries TRBV6-4 and TRBJ2-3, with D perhaps matching TRBD2 (6 bases). Between the trimmed V and J ends, which lost 3 bases and 3 bases, there was a span of 10 bases. Germline lookup yields CDR1 MRHNA and CDR2 SNTAGT. There are 14 residues in the CDR3. DNA of the CDR3: TGTGCCAGCAGTGAGGGGGGAGAGACAGATACGCAGTATTTT. Its translation is CASSEGGETDTQYF.

This clone was observed a handful of times. V gene TRBV19 combines with J gene TRBJ1-3; D uncertain. V was cut by 5 bases and J by 0 bases, with 11 bases left in between. There are 15 residues in the CDR3. CDR1 and CDR2 from the germline V gene are LNHDA and SQIVND (reference sequence). The CDR3 is CASSGQLSSGNTIYF. The CDR3 DNA is TGTGCCAGTAGTGGGCAGCTGAGCTCTGGAAACACCATATATTTT.

The V call is TRBV28, the J call TRBJ1-1; 7 nucleotides align to TRBD1. Germline CDR1 MDHEN, CDR2 SYDVKM. J lost 8 bases, V lost 5 bases, and 17 bases had no gene match. The CDR3 has 16 residues. The CDR3 reads CASSRDSDIRRIEAFF. In DNA, the CDR3 is TGTGCCAGCAGTCGGGACAGCGACATAAGACGGATCGAAGCTTTCTTT.

V and J are TRBV6-6 and TRBJ1-6; 7 nucleotides align to TRBD1. Germline V gene sequence: CDR1 MNHNY, CDR2 SVGAGI (reference sequence). The CDR3 totals 15 residues. Trimming took 8 bases from V and 4 from J; bases not matched to a gene: 8. CDR3 residues: CASRDSYYYNSPLHF. The DNA for the CDR3 is TGTGCCAGCCGGGACAGCTACTATTATAATTCACCCCTCCACTTT.

This clone appeared a single time. The CDR3 here is CASSLAGSGFQETQYF. In nucleotides, the CDR3 is TGTGCCAGCAGTTTGGCGGGATCAGGGTTTCAAGAGACCCAGTACTTC. J is TRBJ2-5 and V is TRBV6-5, with D possibly matching TRBD2 (6 bases). V was pared by 4 bases and J by 2 bases, with 17 bases between. The CDR3 covers 16 residues. From germline, CDR1 is MNHEY and CDR2 SVGAGI.

This chain connects TRBV10-3 to TRBJ1-1; a weak D match, TRBD1 (6 bases). This CDR3 contains 14 residues. Germline V gene sequence: CDR1 ENHRY, CDR2 SYGVKD. Trimming took 4 bases from V and 1 from J, leaving 10 bases between them. CDR3 sequence (DNA): TGTGCCATCAGTGGCACAGGGAGGAACACTGAAGCTTTCTTT. It codes for CAISGTGRNTEAFF.

This clone appeared once. The chain is built from TRBV19 and TRBJ1-6; the D is unclear. Germline CDR1 reads LNHDA; CDR2 reads SQIVND (reference sequence). The length of the CDR3 is 16 residues. Trimming stripped 7 bases from V and 0 bases from J, with 13 bases between. As DNA, the CDR3 is TGTGCCAGTACCCCTCGGCGGAGCTCCTATAATTCACCCCTCCACTTT. This codes for CASTPRRSSYNSPLHF.